This TCR beta chain was retrieved from a study of blood T cell repertoires in COVID-19. Study background: Researchers got acute and convalescent COVID-19 samples from the United States, Italy and Spain. T cells, B-cell-depleted T cells, or PBMCs provided the cDNA or gDNA that served as material.

Methods used by the authors: Reference gene primer amplification in the assay estimated nucleated cell counts. TCRdb keeps only in-frame clones here, not all; method: immunoSEQ multiplex PCR. V, J and clone size derive from that table, while D and trimming were established from the DNA sequence. This sample has 200,000 to 300,000 clones; more than 65% occur once, and the top ten carry around 2%. The CDR3 is 15 residues long. V usage is TRBV12-2 and J usage is TRBJ2-7; TRBD1 is the table's D call and was not checked against the DNA. TRBV12-2 is a pseudogene segment. This clonotype originated in a man aged 40-49 years who had recovered from COVID-19. Sequencing was carried out using peripheral blood. The CDR3 sequence: CASRPGGRGSYEQYF. The CDR3 DNA reads as TGTGCAAGTCGCCCGGGCGGCAGGGGATCCTACGAGCAGTACTTC.